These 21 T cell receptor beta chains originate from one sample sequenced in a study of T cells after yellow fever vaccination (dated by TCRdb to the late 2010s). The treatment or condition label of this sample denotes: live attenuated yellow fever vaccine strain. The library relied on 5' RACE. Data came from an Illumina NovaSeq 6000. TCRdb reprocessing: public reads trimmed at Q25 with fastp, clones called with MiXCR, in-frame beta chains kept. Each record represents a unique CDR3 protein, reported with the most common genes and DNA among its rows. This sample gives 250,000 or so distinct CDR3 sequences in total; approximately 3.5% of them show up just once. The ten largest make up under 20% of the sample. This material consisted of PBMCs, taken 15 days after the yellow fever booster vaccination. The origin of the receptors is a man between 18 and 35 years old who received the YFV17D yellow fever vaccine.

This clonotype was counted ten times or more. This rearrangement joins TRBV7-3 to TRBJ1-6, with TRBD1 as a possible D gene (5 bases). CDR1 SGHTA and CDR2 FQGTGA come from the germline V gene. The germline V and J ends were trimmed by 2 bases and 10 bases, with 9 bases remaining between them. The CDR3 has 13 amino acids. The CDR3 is CASSLQGGSPLHF. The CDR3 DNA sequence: TGTGCCAGCAGCTTACAGGGTGGGTCACCCCTCCACTTT.

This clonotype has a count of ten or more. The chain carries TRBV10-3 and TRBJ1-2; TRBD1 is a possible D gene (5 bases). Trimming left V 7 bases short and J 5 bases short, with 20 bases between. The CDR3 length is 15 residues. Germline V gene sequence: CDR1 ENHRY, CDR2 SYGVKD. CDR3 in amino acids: CAITSRDLWGYGYTF. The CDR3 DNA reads TGTGCCATCACATCCCGGGACCTCTGGGGATATGGCTACACCTTC.

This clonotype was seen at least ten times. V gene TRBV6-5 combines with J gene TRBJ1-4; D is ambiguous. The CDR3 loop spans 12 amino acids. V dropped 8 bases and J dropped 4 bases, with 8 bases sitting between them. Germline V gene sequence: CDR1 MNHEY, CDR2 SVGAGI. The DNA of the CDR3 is TGTGCCAGCCGTTTGGGTAATGAAAAACTGTTTTTT. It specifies CASRLGNEKLFF.

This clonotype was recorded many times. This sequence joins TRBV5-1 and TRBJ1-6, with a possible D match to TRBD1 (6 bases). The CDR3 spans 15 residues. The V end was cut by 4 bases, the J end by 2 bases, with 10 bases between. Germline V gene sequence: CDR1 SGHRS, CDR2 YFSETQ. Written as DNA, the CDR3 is TGCGCCAGCAGCACCAGGGGTCCCTATAATTCACCCCTCCACTTT. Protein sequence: CASSTRGPYNSPLHF.

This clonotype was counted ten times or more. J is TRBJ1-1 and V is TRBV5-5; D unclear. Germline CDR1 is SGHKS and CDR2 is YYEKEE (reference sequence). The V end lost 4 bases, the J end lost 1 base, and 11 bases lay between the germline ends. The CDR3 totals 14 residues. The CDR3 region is CASSPTYENTEAFF. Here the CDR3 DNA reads TGTGCCAGCAGCCCTACATACGAGAACACTGAAGCTTTCTTT. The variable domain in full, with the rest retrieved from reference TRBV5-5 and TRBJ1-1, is DAGVTQSPTHLIKTRGQQVTLRCSPISGHKSVSWYQQVLGQGPQFIFQYYEKEERGRGNFPDRFSARQFPNYSSELNVNALLLGDSALYLCASSPTYENTEAFFGQGTRLTVV.

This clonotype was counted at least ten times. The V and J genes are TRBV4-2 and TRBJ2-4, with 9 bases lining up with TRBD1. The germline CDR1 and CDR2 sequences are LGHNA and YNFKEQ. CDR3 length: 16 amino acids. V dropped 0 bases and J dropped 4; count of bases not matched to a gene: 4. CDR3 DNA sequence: TGTGCCAGCAGCCAAGATTGGGGACAGGGTAAAAACATTCAGTACTTC. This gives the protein CASSQDWGQGKNIQYF.

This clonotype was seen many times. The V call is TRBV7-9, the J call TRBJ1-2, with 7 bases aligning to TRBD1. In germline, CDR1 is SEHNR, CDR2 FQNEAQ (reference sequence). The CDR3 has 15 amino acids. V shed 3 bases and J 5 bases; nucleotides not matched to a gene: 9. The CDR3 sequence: CASSFGRGGAYGYTF. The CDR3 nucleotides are TGTGCCAGCAGCTTTGGGAGAGGGGGCGCTTATGGCTACACCTTC.

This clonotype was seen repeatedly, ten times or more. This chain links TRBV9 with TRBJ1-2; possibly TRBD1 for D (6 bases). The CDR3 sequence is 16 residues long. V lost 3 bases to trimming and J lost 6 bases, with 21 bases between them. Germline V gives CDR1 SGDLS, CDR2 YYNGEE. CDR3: CASSAVRPDSVNGYTF. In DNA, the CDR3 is TGTGCCAGCAGCGCGGTACGACCGGACAGCGTAAATGGCTACACCTTC. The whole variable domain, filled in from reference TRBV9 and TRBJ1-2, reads DSGVTQTPKHLITATGQRVTLRCSPRSGDLSVYWYQQSLDQGLQFLIQYYNGEERAKGNILERFSAQQFPDLHSELNLSSLELGDSALYFCASSAVRPDSVNGYTFGSGTRLTVV.

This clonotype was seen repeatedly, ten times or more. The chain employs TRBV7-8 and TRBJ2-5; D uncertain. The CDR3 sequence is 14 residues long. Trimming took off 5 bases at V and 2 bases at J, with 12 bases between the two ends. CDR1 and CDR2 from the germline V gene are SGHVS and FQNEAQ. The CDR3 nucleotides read TGTGCCAGCAGCACCCAGACGGTTCAAGAGACCCAGTACTTC. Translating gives CASSTQTVQETQYF.

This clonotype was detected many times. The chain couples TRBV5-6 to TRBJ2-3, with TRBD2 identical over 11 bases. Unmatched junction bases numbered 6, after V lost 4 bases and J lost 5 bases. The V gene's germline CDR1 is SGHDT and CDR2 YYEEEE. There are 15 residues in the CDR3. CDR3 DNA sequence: TGTGCCAGCAGCCAAACTAGCGGGGGTATAGATACGCAGTATTTT. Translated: CASSQTSGGIDTQYF.

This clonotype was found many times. CDR3 sequence (DNA): TGCGCCAGCAGCCAGGCGGGGAAGGGAGGTAATCAGCCCCAGCATTTT. Encoded protein: CASSQAGKGGNQPQHF. This rearrangement joins TRBV4-1 to TRBJ1-5; D not resolved. The CDR3 is 16 residues long. Deletions cut 3 bases from V and 4 bases from J, with 16 bases between. Per the germline V gene, CDR1 is MGHRA and CDR2 is YSYEKL.

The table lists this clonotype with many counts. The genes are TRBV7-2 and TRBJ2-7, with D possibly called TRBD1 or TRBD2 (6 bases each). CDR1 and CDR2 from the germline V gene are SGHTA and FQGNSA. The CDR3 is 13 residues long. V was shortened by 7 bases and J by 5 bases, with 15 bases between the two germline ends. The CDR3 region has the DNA TGTGCCAGCACCCCCGGGGGCGGGGACGAGCAGTACTTC. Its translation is CASTPGGGDEQYF.

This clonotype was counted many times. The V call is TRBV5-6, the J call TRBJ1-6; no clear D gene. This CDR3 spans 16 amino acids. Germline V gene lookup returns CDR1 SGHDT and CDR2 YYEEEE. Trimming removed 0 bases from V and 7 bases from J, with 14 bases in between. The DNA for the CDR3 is TGTGCCAGCAGCTTGGGGAGGAGAAGCTTGAATTCACCCCTCCACTTT. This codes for CASSLGRRSLNSPLHF.

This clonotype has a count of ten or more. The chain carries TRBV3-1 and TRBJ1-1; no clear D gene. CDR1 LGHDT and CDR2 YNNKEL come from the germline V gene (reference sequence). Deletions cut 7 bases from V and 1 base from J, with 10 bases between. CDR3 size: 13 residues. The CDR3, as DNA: TGTGCCAGCACCCCGGCCCCGAACACTGAAGCTTTCTTT. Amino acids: CASTPAPNTEAFF.

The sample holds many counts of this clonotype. The CDR3 loop reads CASSKEKQGVEQYV. The CDR3 DNA reads as TGTGCCAGCAGCAAAGAAAAACAGGGTGTCGAGCAGTACGTC. V gene TRBV21-1 combines with J gene TRBJ2-7; the D call of TRBD1 is as the table states it, not checked on the DNA. TRBV21-1 is termed a pseudogene. This CDR3 is built from 14 residues.

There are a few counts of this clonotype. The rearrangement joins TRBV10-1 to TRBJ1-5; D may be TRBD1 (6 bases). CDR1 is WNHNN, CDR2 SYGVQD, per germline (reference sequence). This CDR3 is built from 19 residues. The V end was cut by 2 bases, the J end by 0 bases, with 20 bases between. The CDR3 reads CASSEPQGNVACSNQPQHF. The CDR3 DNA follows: TGCGCCAGCAGTGAGCCCCAGGGGAACGTCGCTTGTAGCAATCAGCCCCAGCATTTT.

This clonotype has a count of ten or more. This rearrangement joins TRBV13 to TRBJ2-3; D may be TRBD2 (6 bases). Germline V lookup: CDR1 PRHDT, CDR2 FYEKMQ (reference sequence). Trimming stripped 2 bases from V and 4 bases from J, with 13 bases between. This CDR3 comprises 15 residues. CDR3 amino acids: CASSLRRGNADTQYF. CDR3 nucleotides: TGTGCCAGCAGCTTAAGGCGGGGCAATGCAGATACGCAGTATTTT.

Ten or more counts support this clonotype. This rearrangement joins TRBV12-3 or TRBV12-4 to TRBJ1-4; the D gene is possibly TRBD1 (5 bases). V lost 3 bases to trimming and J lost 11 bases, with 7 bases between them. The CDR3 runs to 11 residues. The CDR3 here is CASSFGDKLFF. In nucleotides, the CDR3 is TGTGCCAGCAGTTTTGGGGACAAACTGTTTTTT.

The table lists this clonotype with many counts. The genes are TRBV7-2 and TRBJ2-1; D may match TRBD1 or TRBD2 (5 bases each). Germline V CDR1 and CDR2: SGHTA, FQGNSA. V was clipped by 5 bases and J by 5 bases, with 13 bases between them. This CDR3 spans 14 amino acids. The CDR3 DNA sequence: TGTGCCAGCAGCAAGATGGGACCGGACAATGAGCAGTTCTTC. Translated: CASSKMGPDNEQFF. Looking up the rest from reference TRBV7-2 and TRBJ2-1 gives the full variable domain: GAGVSQSPSNKVTEKGKDVELRCDPISGHTALYWYRQSLGQGLEFLIYFQGNSAPDKSGLPSDRFSAERTGGSVSTLTIQRTQQEDSAVYLCASSKMGPDNEQFFGPGTRLTVL.

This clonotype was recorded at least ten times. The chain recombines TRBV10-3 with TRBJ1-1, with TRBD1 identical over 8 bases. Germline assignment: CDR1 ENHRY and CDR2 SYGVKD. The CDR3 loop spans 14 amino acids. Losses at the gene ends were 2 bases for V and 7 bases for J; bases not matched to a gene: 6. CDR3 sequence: CAISEATGASEAFF. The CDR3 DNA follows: TGTGCCATCAGTGAGGCGACAGGGGCTAGTGAAGCTTTCTTT.

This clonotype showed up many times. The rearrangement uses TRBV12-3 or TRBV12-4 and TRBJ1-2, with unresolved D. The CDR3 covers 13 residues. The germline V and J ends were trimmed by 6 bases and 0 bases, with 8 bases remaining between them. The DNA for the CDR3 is TGTGCCAGCAGGATAAGTTCTAACTATGGCTACACCTTC. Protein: CASRISSNYGYTF.